This paragraph covers one T cell receptor beta chain sequence. The clone's antigen remains unknown. Per-base qualities were not stored, and no clone one base away is much larger. TCRbeta CDR3 regions were amplified from genomic DNA by means of the immunoSEQ Assay, a bias-controlled multiplex PCR. The study's processing was this. The number of nucleated cells in each sample was estimated from the amplification of reference gene primers within the assay. To quantify the absolute abundance of each unique TCRbeta CDR3 rearrangement, sequence reads were collapsed and filtered. Productive Simpson clonality was computed per sample as the square root of Simpson's diversity index over productive rearrangements. TCRdb took this table from immuneACCESS and kept in-frame rearrangements with V and J called. Such tables lack part of the clones; where checked against another copy, unresolved V genes explain under half of the gap, and the rest is unexplained. V, J and clone size are those of that table, while D and trimming were read from the DNA. This sample lists 200,000 to 300,000 clones; 88% were detected once. The ten largest make up around 3% of the sample.

CDR1 SGHVS and CDR2 FNYEAQ are derived from the germline V gene. Inclusive of the bounding cysteine and phenylalanine, the CDR3 is 18 residues long. Solely the CDR3 DNA is kept, with 54 bases framed from the first base. Trimmed from V: 3 bases; trimmed from J: 8 bases; junction bases lacking a gene match: 11. This entry is derived from a study of blood T cell repertoires in COVID-19 (dated by TCRdb to about 2020). As for the study more broadly: Collaborator samples came from the United States, Italy and Spain and covered acute and convalescent phases of COVID-19. A de-identified subject ID, COVID-19 status, age in years and sex were almost always included in the sample metadata. Where available, HLA class I and class II types were taken from metadata supplied by the sample provider and were not determined by assay-based typing. Samples were obtained from the ongoing ImmuneRACE study (first 160 participants) and from about 1,300 subjects provided by 6 global collaborators. The prospective study material was composed of cDNA or gDNA derived from T cells, B-cell-depleted T cells, or PBMCs. The repertoires were made available in a free public database intended to serve as a resource for research on the immune response to SARS-CoV-2. The dataset comprised deeply sampled blood TCRbeta repertoires from subjects exposed to, actively infected with, or recovered from COVID-19.

Enrolling through a virtual design, the prospective study's participants ranged in age from roughly 18 to 95 years and lived across roughly 23 United States geographic areas. In the prospective study, cohorts were assigned on the basis of participant-reported clinical history obtained from a screening survey and a study questionnaire. A participant counted as exposed if, within 2 weeks of entering the study, that participant had been in contact with someone who had a PCR-confirmed or clinician-diagnosed COVID-19 case. In the prospective study, whole blood, serum and a nasopharyngeal or oropharyngeal swab were collected from each participant by mobile phlebotomists. Participants in the prospective study had the option to provide additional blood draws and questionnaires over a roughly two-month period. Blood samples from the prospective study were shipped frozen or at room temperature prior to DNA extraction.

Study-wide conclusions, independent of this receptor: The amount of clinical and demographic metadata varied by source and participant and was provided uncurated.

This chain is built from TRBV7-6 and TRBJ2-1; TRBD2 lines up with 15 middle nucleotides. The sequencing input was PBMCs or T cells enriched from blood (not recorded which). This clonotype was sampled from a woman in her 40s who had been exposed to COVID-19. The nucleotide sequence reads TGTGCCAGCAGCTTGGCCCCCCGGACTAGCGGGGGGGAAGATGAGCAGTTCTTC. Translation gives CASSLAPRTSGGEDEQFF.